The entry that follows covers one T cell receptor (beta chain) sequence. This sample is part of a study of OX40 agonist ivuxolimab in advanced cancers. Data came from immunoSEQ multiplex PCR; TCRdb stores just in-frame clones and leaves some out. This table holds tens of thousands of clones, less than 95% found once. The CDR3 loop spans 12 amino acids. Germline CDR1 reads GTSNPN; CDR2 reads SVGIG (reference sequence). The V and J ends lost 3 bases and 6 bases respectively, with 11 bases between them. This sequence originates from an adult with an advanced solid tumor such as melanoma, head and neck, liver or kidney cancer. The starting material was CD4+ or CD8+ T cells sorted from blood, obtained in a trial of the OX40 agonist ivuxolimab. The rearrangement uses TRBV30 and TRBJ1-2; no clear D gene. The CDR3 loop is CAWSLGPDGYTF. The CDR3 DNA follows: TGTGCCTGGAGCCTCGGGCCGGATGGCTACACCTTC.